The 15 T cell receptor beta chains given below trace back to one sample, sequenced in a study of OX40 agonist ivuxolimab in advanced cancers. The method was the immunoSEQ multiplex PCR assay. The clones in this table, taken by TCRdb from immuneACCESS, are in-frame only. Not every clone is retained; where verified, under half of the shortfall comes from an unresolved V gene, and the cause of the rest is unknown. For this sample the table gives around 76,000 clones, of which approximately 85% were detected only once. Together, the top ten hold 0.61% of the sample. This sample comprised CD4+ or CD8+ T cells sorted from blood, obtained in a trial of the OX40 agonist ivuxolimab. The receptor source for this set is an adult with an advanced solid tumor such as melanoma, head and neck, liver or kidney cancer.

V usage is TRBV6-1 and J usage is TRBJ2-3, with a possible D match to TRBD1 (5 bases). The CDR3 is 15 residues long. The germline gives CDR1 MNHNS, CDR2 SASEGT. Deletions cut 6 bases from V and 2 bases from J, with 15 bases between. The CDR3 DNA reads as TGTGCCAGCAGGGGGCTTGTCAACCTCACAGATACGCAGTATTTT. Translated, it gives CASRGLVNLTDTQYF.

V gene TRBV7-6 combines with J gene TRBJ2-1; 8 nucleotides line up with TRBD2. Germline V gene lookup returns CDR1 SGHVS and CDR2 FNYEAQ. The CDR3 runs 18 residues. V lost 3 bases, J lost 6 bases, and 16 bases stayed unmatched. CDR3 sequence: CASSFGDSGTRRGNEQFF. CDR3 DNA sequence: TGTGCCAGCAGCTTTGGCGACTCCGGGACTAGGAGAGGCAATGAGCAGTTCTTC.

The V and J genes are TRBV7-9 and TRBJ1-2; D uncertain. CDR1 SEHNR and CDR2 FQNEAQ come from the germline V gene (reference sequence). The V gene lost 3 bases and the J gene lost 6 bases, with 14 bases spanning the gap. The CDR3 is made up of 14 amino acids. This chain's CDR3 is CASSFPVSANGYTF. The CDR3, as DNA: TGTGCCAGCAGCTTTCCGGTGTCAGCTAATGGCTACACCTTC.

The chain recombines TRBV11-2 with TRBJ1-1; 7 bases match TRBD1. Germline values: CDR1 SGHAT, CDR2 FQNNGV. This CDR3 is built from 16 residues. The trim removed 4 bases at V and 3 bases at J, leaving 11 bases unmatched. The CDR3: CASSSVAGGAYTEAFF. In nucleotides, the CDR3 is TGTGCCAGCAGCTCCGTAGCAGGGGGGGCTTACACTGAAGCTTTCTTT.

The chain is built from TRBV19 and TRBJ2-7; TRBD2 agrees at 7 bases. The CDR3 sequence is 15 residues long. CDR1 and CDR2 (germline): LNHDA, SQIVND (reference sequence). The V segment lost 5 bases and the J segment 4 bases; nucleotides outside the gene matches: 11. In nucleotides, the CDR3 is TGTGCCAGTAGTCGACTAGCCTCAGCGGTGTACGAGCAGTACTTC. Translating it yields CASSRLASAVYEQYF.

The chain recombines TRBV7-9 with TRBJ2-7; D call uncertain. V was cut by 5 bases and J by 6 bases, with 14 bases left in between. Germline assignment: CDR1 SEHNR and CDR2 FQNEAQ (reference sequence). This CDR3 comprises 13 residues. The CDR3, as DNA: TGTGCCAGCAGCCAGCAGGCCGTCGGCGAGCAGTACTTC. It codes for CASSQQAVGEQYF.

The chain couples TRBV2 to TRBJ2-1; D is ambiguous. Germline assignment: CDR1 SNHLY and CDR2 FYNNEI. The CDR3 spans 13 residues. V was shortened by 6 bases and J by 6 bases, with 12 bases between the two germline ends. Written as DNA, the CDR3 is TGTGCCAGCAGAAGGGCGGTCCTCAATGAGCAGTTCTTC. It is translated as CASRRAVLNEQFF.

J is TRBJ2-1 and V is TRBV7-3, with TRBD2 as a possible D gene (5 bases). From germline, CDR1 is SGHTA and CDR2 FQGTGA. This CDR3 comprises 14 residues. V lost 2 bases and J 7 bases, leaving 12 bases between the germline ends. CDR3 bases: TGTGCCAGCAGCTTAGCGTATAGGAGGAATGAGCAGTTCTTC. It codes for CASSLAYRRNEQFF.

The sample holds one count of this clone. The chain recombines TRBV5-6 with TRBJ2-1; 10 bases align to TRBD1. Germline CDR1 and CDR2: SGHDT and YYEEEE. V lost 4 bases and J lost 10; bases outside the gene matches: 11. This CDR3 comprises 15 residues. CDR3: CASSLGTGAEWEQFF. The CDR3 DNA follows: TGTGCCAGCAGCCTGGGGACAGGGGCTGAATGGGAGCAGTTCTTC.

The genes are TRBV11-2 and TRBJ2-5; tentative D call: TRBD1 (6 bases). The CDR3 contains 15 residues. CDR1 and CDR2 (germline): SGHAT, FQNNGV. Deletions cut 3 bases from V and 5 bases from J, with 16 bases between. CDR3 protein: CASSFRYPRGETQYF. DNA for the CDR3: TGTGCCAGCAGCTTTAGATATCCGAGGGGGGAGACCCAGTACTTC.

This clone was observed once. The chain couples TRBV2 to TRBJ2-7; D may be TRBD1 (6 bases). V lost 4 bases and J 4 bases, leaving 11 bases between the germline ends. Per the germline V gene, CDR1 is SNHLY and CDR2 is FYNNEI. The CDR3 is 13 amino acids. CDR3 loop: CASSVNRAYEQYF. The DNA for the CDR3 is TGTGCCAGCAGTGTCAACAGGGCATACGAGCAGTACTTC.

This CDR3 reads CASSLASGNPYEQYF. The CDR3 nucleotides are TGTGCCAGCAGCTTAGCTTCAGGGAACCCCTACGAGCAGTACTTC. The genes are TRBV7-2 and TRBJ2-7, with D possibly TRBD1 on 5 matching bases. CDR1 and CDR2 (germline): SGHTA, FQGNSA. V lost 0 bases and J lost 2, with 11 bases in between. The CDR3 runs to 15 residues.

The chain has TRBV4-2 and TRBJ2-7, with D perhaps matching TRBD1 (5 bases). The V end lost 1 base, the J end lost 2 bases, and 12 bases lay between the germline ends. Per the germline V gene, CDR1 is LGHNA and CDR2 is YNFKEQ. The CDR3 has 15 residues. CDR3 residues: CASSQGRVGTYEQYF. CDR3 DNA sequence: TGTGCCAGCAGCCAAGGCAGGGTAGGAACCTACGAGCAGTACTTC.

This chain uses TRBV5-1 with TRBJ1-1; D call uncertain. Trimming took 1 base from V and 4 from J, leaving 14 bases between them. The CDR3 is 15 residues long. Germline V CDR1 and CDR2: SGHRS, YFSETQ. The CDR3 DNA sequence: TGCGCCAGCAGCTTGAGAAGCTCAACAGTCACTGAAGCTTTCTTT. This codes for CASSLRSSTVTEAFF. The whole variable domain, filled in from reference TRBV5-1 and TRBJ1-1, reads KAGVTQTPRYLIKTRGQQVTLSCSPISGHRSVSWYQQTPGQGLQFLFEYFSETQRNKGNFPGRFSGRQFSNSRSEMNVSTLELGDSALYLCASSLRSSTVTEAFFGQGTRLTVV.

J is TRBJ2-3 and V is TRBV19; a possible D gene is TRBD2 (5 bases). The CDR3 runs 16 residues. The V end was cut by 4 bases, the J end by 3 bases, with 17 bases between. CDR1 and CDR2 from the germline V gene are LNHDA and SQIVND (reference sequence). This CDR3 is CASSTNSQRRTDTQYF. The CDR3 DNA is TGTGCCAGTAGTACCAACTCGCAGCGGCGGACAGATACGCAGTATTTT.